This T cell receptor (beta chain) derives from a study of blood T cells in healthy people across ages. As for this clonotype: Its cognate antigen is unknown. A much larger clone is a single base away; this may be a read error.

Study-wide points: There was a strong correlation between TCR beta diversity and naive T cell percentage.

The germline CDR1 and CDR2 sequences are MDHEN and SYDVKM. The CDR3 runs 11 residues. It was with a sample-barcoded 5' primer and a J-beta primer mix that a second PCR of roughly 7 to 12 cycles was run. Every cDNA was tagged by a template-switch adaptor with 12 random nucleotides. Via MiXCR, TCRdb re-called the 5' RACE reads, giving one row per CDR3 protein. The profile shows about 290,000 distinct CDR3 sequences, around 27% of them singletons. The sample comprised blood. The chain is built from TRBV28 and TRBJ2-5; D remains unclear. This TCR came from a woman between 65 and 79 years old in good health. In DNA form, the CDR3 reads TGTGCCAGCAACGCAGGAGAGGCCCAGTACTTC. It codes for CASNAGEAQYF.